Listed below are T cell receptor beta chains from one sample, sequenced in a study of blood T cells in healthy people across ages. Via MiXCR, TCRdb re-called the 5' RACE reads, giving one row per CDR3 protein. Of roughly 800,000 distinct CDR3 sequences listed, nearly 60% are singletons. Sequenced sample: blood. The receptors come from a man aged 25-45 years in good health. Both conserved end residues are part of each CDR3. The D gene is left open where the match is weak. Size is omitted from some rows. Given values are once, few, many or a class for expanded clones.

>17|-|-|TRBJ1-6|TRBV27
TGTGCCAGCAAGGGGGACACCCGGAGCCCCTATAGTTCACCCCTCCACTTT
CASKGDTRSPYSSPLHF
>14|few|-|TRBJ1-1|TRBV2
TGTGCCAGTCGTCCGCGGGAACGTCTCGGGGCAGCTTTCTTT
CASRPRERLGAAFF
>15|-|TRBD1|TRBJ2-4|TRBV7-2
TGTGCCAGCAGCCCCCAGGGGACAGCAGGGTACAAGCAGTACTTC
CASSPQGTAGYKQYF
>16|few|-|TRBJ2-1|TRBV5-8
TGTGCCAGCAGCCCTCGAAGGGAAGGGTCCTACAATGAGCAGTTCTTC
CASSPRREGSYNEQFF
>15|-|-|TRBJ1-2|TRBV11-2
TGTGCCAGCAGCCAACAGAACAGTCCACTGTATGGCTACACCTTC
CASSQQNSPLYGYTF
>17|-|-|TRBJ1-2|TRBV28
TGTGCCAGCAGTTTTAGCCCCTCCAGTGACAGATACTATGGCTACACCTTC
CASSFSPSSDRYYGYTF
>13|once|-|TRBJ1-2|TRBV5-1
TGCGCCAGCAGCCCCGAGGGGCACTATGGCTACACCTTC
CASSPEGHYGYTF
>15|few|-|TRBJ1-2|TRBV4-1
TGCGCCAGCAGCCAAGACAGAGGGTCTACCTATGGCTACACCTTC
CASSQDRGSTYGYTF
>16|-|TRBD2|TRBJ2-1|TRBV20-1
TGCAGTGCTAGGGCTGAAAGCGGGAGGGCCTTTGGTGAGCAGTTCTTC
CSARAESGRAFGEQFF
>14|-|-|TRBJ2-7|TRBV7-2
TGTGCCAGCAGCTTAGCCGACGGTAACTACGAGCAGTACTTC
CASSLADGNYEQYF
>16|-|TRBD1|TRBJ2-6|TRBV20-1
TGCAGTGCAAGGACAGGCGAAATCTCTGGGGCCAACGTCCTGACTTTC
CSARTGEISGANVLTF
>13|-|-|TRBJ2-7|TRBV14
TGTGCCAGCAGGACAGCAGGCTCCTACGAGCAGTACTTC
CASRTAGSYEQYF
>16|-|TRBD1|TRBJ2-7|TRBV10-3
TGTGCCATCAGTAGGGACAGGGGGTGGGGTTCCTACGAGCAGAACTTC
CAISRDRGWGSYEQNF
>17|-|-|TRBJ2-2|TRBV7-2
TGTGCCAGCAGCAAAAGGTCAGGGGACCTCCACACCGGGGAGCTGTTTTTT
CASSKRSGDLHTGELFF
>16|-|-|TRBJ2-7|TRBV20-1
TGCAGTGCTAGACCGACACCCCGGCTTAACAGTTACGAGCAGTACTTC
CSARPTPRLNSYEQYF
>13|-|-|TRBJ2-7|TRBV7-2
TGTGCCAGCAGCTTATACGGTCCGGGCGAGCAGTACTTC
CASSLYGPGEQYF